A selection of T cell receptor beta chains follows, all from one sample in a study of T-cell memory formation after mild COVID-19. MiXCR, applied by TCRdb to the 5' RACE reads, yields one record per CDR3 protein. The sample has about 150,000 distinct CDR3 sequences, 14% seen once; the top ten hold roughly 15%. The sequencing sample was made of PBMCs or a T cell subset sorted from them (not recorded which). The receptors here all came from an adult woman who had mild COVID-19 (a few samples of this study predate the infection). Cell type and time point are not known. The CDR3 runs from the conserved cysteine through the conserved F or W. The D gene is left open where the match is weak. Expanded clones are given a class, and other clones once, few, many or no size at all.

j_call v_call d_call clone_size cdr3_aa cdr3_nt
TRBJ2-2 TRBV20-1 . . CSARAGPKGELFF TGCAGTGCTAGAGCTGGCCCAAAAGGGGAGCTGTTTTTT
TRBJ2-7 TRBV20-1 TRBD2 . CSATLAGGSYEQYF TGCAGTGCTACTCTAGCGGGAGGATCCTACGAGCAGTACTTC
TRBJ2-1 TRBV5-1 TRBD2 few CASSFSGGTNEQFF TGCGCCAGCAGCTTCTCGGGGGGAACTAATGAGCAGTTCTTC
TRBJ2-2 TRBV5-1 . few CASSLAYGDSGELFF TGCGCCAGCAGCTTGGCCTACGGTGATTCCGGGGAGCTGTTTTTT
TRBJ1-6 TRBV7-9 . . CASSRVIDSPLHF TGTGCCAGCAGCAGGGTGATTGATTCACCCCTCCACTTT
TRBJ1-4 TRBV7-9 . few CASSLGSGGTNEKLFF TGTGCCAGCAGCTTGGGATCGGGGGGCACTAATGAAAAACTGTTTTTT
TRBJ2-7 TRBV4-3 . . CASSQGAGSYEQYF TGCGCCAGCAGCCAAGGCGCAGGGTCCTACGAGCAGTACTTC
TRBJ2-7 TRBV4-1 . . CASSQEVQEVYEQYF TGCGCCAGCAGCCAAGAAGTACAGGAGGTGTACGAGCAGTACTTC
TRBJ2-5 TRBV25-1 . many CASSRSTGRQETQYF TGTGCCAGCAGTCGATCGACAGGGAGGCAAGAGACCCAGTACTTC
TRBJ2-3 TRBV7-9 . . CASSLTSHTDTQYF TGTGCCAGCAGCTTAACATCCCACACAGATACGCAGTATTTT
TRBJ1-1 TRBV5-6 TRBD1 . CASREAGGHTEAFF TGTGCCAGCAGGGAAGCAGGGGGCCACACTGAAGCTTTCTTT
TRBJ2-1 TRBV5-1 TRBD2 few CASSSAIAGGRDEQFF TGCGCCAGCAGCTCGGCGATAGCGGGGGGCCGGGATGAGCAGTTCTTC
TRBJ2-7 TRBV6-5 . . CASSPAGGASYEQYF TGTGCCAGCAGCCCCGCCGGGGGCGCGTCCTACGAGCAGTACTTC
TRBJ1-1 TRBV5-5 . . CASSLDGRTEAFF TGTGCCAGCAGCTTGGACGGGAGGACTGAAGCTTTCTTT
TRBJ2-6 TRBV7-9 . few CASSPAGFFSGANVLTF TGTGCCAGCAGCCCCGCGGGGTTCTTCTCTGGGGCCAACGTCCTGACTTTC
TRBJ1-2 TRBV7-6 . few CASRIGFGYGYTF TGTGCCAGCAGAATAGGGTTTGGCTATGGCTACACCTTC
TRBJ2-1 TRBV7-9 . few CASSFPLGPYNEQFF TGTGCCAGCAGCTTCCCATTGGGGCCCTACAATGAGCAGTTCTTC
TRBJ1-1 TRBV19 . few CASVDPGWDTEAFF TGTGCCAGTGTCGATCCAGGGTGGGACACTGAAGCTTTCTTT
TRBJ1-1 TRBV12-3/TRBV12-4 . . CASSLIGFRVGMNTEAFF TGTGCCAGCAGTTTGATCGGCTTCAGGGTGGGGATGAACACTGAAGCTTTCTTT
TRBJ1-4 TRBV12-3/TRBV12-4 TRBD1 few CASSFGSSAGGGRKLFF TGTGCCAGCAGTTTCGGTTCTTCGGCAGGGGGCGGGAGAAAACTGTTTTTT
TRBJ1-4 TRBV7-2 . . CASRRRSDSYEKLFF TGTGCCAGCAGAAGGAGGTCTGACAGTTATGAAAAACTGTTTTTT
TRBJ2-5 TRBV15 TRBD1 few CATSRDWGDRGLETQYF TGTGCCACCAGCAGAGATTGGGGAGACAGGGGGCTGGAGACCCAGTACTTC
TRBJ2-1 TRBV7-2 . . CASSLAGGRVDEQFF TGTGCCAGCAGCTTAGCGGGGGGGCGGGTCGATGAGCAGTTCTTC
TRBJ1-2 TRBV4-1 . few CASSLPRTVMAGYTF TGCGCCAGCAGCCTACCCCGGACCGTAATGGCTGGCTACACCTTC
TRBJ2-1 TRBV7-9 TRBD2 . CASSSPKVAGEDNEQFF TGTGCCAGCAGCTCCCCGAAGGTAGCGGGAGAAGACAATGAGCAGTTCTTC